Sequencing of this T cell receptor beta chain was carried out in a study of CD4 T cells in relation to SARS-CoV-2 and coronaviruses. Across the study: TCR beta CDR3s were sequenced after approximately ten-day antigen culture of PBMCs.

This clone occurred a few times. What it recognizes is unknown. CD4+ T cells from unexposed donors were obtained before the COVID-19 pandemic (2011-2018). CD4+ T cells were isolated from the cells after 10 days of culture. On days 3 and 7, cultures got half fresh IL-2 medium. Study-wide points: In roughly two thirds of donors, memory CD4+ clonotypes crossrecognized SARS-CoV-2 and at least one common cold coronavirus spike.

Assay used: immunoSEQ multiplex PCR; TCRdb lists only in-frame clones, some missing. The sample shows some 26,000 clones, roughly 70% of them seen only once. The CDR3 totals 13 residues. Per the germline V gene, CDR1 is SEHNR and CDR2 is FQNEAQ (reference sequence). V shed 8 bases, J shed 3 bases, and the junction held 6 bases outside the gene matches. The V gene is TRBV7-9, the J gene TRBJ1-1, with 7 bases lining up with TRBD1. Sample: CD4+ T cells from PBMCs, cultured in vitro. The receptor was derived from a human donor in good health. CDR3 protein: CASQSQGDTEAFF. CDR3 DNA: TGTGCCAGCCAAAGCCAGGGGGACACTGAAGCTTTCTTT.